This T cell receptor beta chain emerged from a study of cytomegalovirus exposure and HLA in healthy donors. Study-level background: HLA-typed donors were the source of 90 million or so unique TCRs, which an early data release held.

Study-level points and caveats: A later analysis reportedly found that, within productive TCRs, an Asian-associated ancestry cluster had fewer N-insertions than the mean observed across the roughly 700 donors.

The PCR had 60 Vbeta and 13 Jbeta primers. The protocol was immunoSEQ multiplex PCR, while the TCRdb copy is restricted to in-frame clones and leaves out a portion. The sample lists roughly 290,000 clones; approximately 80% were seen once. Deletions cut 2 bases from V and 5 bases from J, with 10 bases between. This CDR3 spans 13 amino acids. Per the germline V gene, CDR1 is MDHEN and CDR2 is SYDVKM. This clone was detected once. Antigen unknown. Input material: PBMCs. This TCR was sampled from a girl aged 2-15 years in good health and CMV-seronegative. V and J are TRBV28 and TRBJ2-7; D may be TRBD1 (6 bases). The CDR3 protein is CASSLLGQNEQYF. The DNA for the CDR3 is TGTGCCAGCAGTTTACTAGGACAGAACGAGCAGTACTTC.